This T cell receptor (beta chain) originates from a study of CD8+CD57+ T cells in acquired aplastic anemia. Study-wide context: Sorted CD4+ and CD8+ cells yielded around 3 ug of DNA on average. Study-wide results and caveats: Significance was not reached for CD8+ Simpson's diversity between patients and controls.

The germline V gene has CDR1 SGDLS and CDR2 YYNGEE. The CDR3 totals 15 residues. Losses at the gene ends were 4 bases for V and 4 bases for J; bases not matched to a gene: 7. Points on this clonotype: Its specificity is not known.

The use of genomic DNA as template underpinned the TCR beta VDJ and CDR3 profiling. Each CDR3 protein gets one entry after TCRdb re-called the reads with MiXCR. The sample has 400,000 to 450,000 distinct CDR3 sequences, about two thirds seen once. The sample taken for sequencing was sorted CD4+, CD8+, or CD8+CD57+ T cells (not recorded which) from PBMCs. V is TRBV9 and J is TRBJ2-2; 7 bases agree with TRBD2. This receptor was obtained from a human donor in good health, serving as a control. CDR3 in DNA: TGTGCCAGCAGCTTGAGCGGGGACCTCACCGGGGAGCTGTTTTTT. Its translation: CASSLSGDLTGELFF.